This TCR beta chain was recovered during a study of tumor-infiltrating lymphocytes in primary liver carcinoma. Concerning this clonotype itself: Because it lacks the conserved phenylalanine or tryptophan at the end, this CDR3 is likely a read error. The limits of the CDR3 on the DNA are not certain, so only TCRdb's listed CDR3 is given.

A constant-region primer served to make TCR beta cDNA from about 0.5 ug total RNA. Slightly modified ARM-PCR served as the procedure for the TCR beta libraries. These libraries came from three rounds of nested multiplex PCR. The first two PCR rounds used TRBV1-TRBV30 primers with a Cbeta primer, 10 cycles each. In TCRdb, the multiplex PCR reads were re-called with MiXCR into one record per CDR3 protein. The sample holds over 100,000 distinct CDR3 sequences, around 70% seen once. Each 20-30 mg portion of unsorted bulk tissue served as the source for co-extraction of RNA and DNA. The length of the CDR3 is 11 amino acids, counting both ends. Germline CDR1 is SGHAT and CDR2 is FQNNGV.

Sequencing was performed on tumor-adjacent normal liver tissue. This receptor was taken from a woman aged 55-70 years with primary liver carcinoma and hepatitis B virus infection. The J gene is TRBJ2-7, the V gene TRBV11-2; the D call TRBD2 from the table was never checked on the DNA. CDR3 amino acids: CTSSSACSLEY.